The 30 T cell receptor beta chains reported below all come from one sample, sequenced in a study of cytomegalovirus exposure and HLA in healthy donors. The PCR had 60 Vbeta and 13 Jbeta primers. Some clones are missing from TCRdb's copy, which holds only in-frame ones; the method was immunoSEQ multiplex PCR. The table lists about 100,000 clones, 75% to 85% of them singletons, with 4% in the top ten. Sequencing was carried out using PBMCs. Receptors were obtained from a woman aged 50 to 60 in good health and CMV-seropositive.

The gene calls are TRBV19 and TRBJ2-7; 9 bases align to TRBD1. This CDR3 comprises 15 residues. CDR1 is LNHDA and CDR2 is SQIVND in the germline V gene (reference sequence). Trimming at V came to 5 bases and at J to 4 bases, leaving 9 bases not matched to a gene. The CDR3 DNA is TGTGCCAGTAGTCCAGGACAGGGGCGACAGTACGAGCAGTACTTC. Amino acids: CASSPGQGRQYEQYF.

The chain uses TRBV14 and TRBJ2-2; 7 nucleotides match TRBD1. Per germline, CDR1 SGHDN and CDR2 FVKESK. This CDR3 contains 15 residues. V was clipped by 0 bases and J by 7 bases; unmatched bases: 5. CDR3: CASSQDAGGLGELFF. In DNA, the CDR3 is TGTGCCAGCAGCCAAGATGCAGGGGGTCTCGGGGAGCTGTTTTTT.

The chain combines TRBV7-3 with TRBJ2-1; TRBD2 agrees at 7 bases. Looked up from germline, CDR1 is SGHTA and CDR2 is FQGTGA. The V gene end was trimmed by 2 bases and the J gene end by 0 bases; junction bases not matched to a gene: 7. This CDR3 is built from 17 residues. The CDR3 sequence is CASSLVPSGASYNEQFF. CDR3 coding DNA: TGTGCCAGCAGCTTAGTCCCAAGCGGGGCCTCCTACAATGAGCAGTTCTTC.

The chain joins TRBV4-2 to TRBJ2-7, with 7 nucleotides matching TRBD1. Germline CDR1 and CDR2: LGHNA and YNFKEQ. The CDR3 length is 15 residues. With V trimmed by 2 bases and J by 3 bases, 7 bases remained unmatched. DNA for the CDR3: TGTGCCAGCAGCCAACCCGGGACAGACTTCTACGAGCAGTACTTC. Encoded protein: CASSQPGTDFYEQYF.

This clone occurred once. This chain joins TRBV10-3 and TRBJ2-7; 11 nucleotides line up with TRBD2. Germline V gene data show CDR1 as ENHRY and CDR2 as SYGVKD. This CDR3 has 14 amino acids. J gave up 3 bases and V 6 bases, and 4 bases lay outside the gene matches. The CDR3 protein is CAISLGTSGYEQYF. The CDR3 DNA reads as TGTGCCATCAGCCTAGGGACTAGCGGCTACGAGCAGTACTTC.

With regard to this clone: An end of the junction does not agree with germline; a read error may underlie this. The V gene is TRBV7-9, the J gene TRBJ1-1; D is perhaps TRBD1 (5 bases). The CDR3 runs to 15 residues. The germline V gene has CDR1 SEHNR and CDR2 FQNEAQ (reference sequence). The CDR3 here is CASGLAQGVNTEAFF. As DNA, the CDR3 is TGTGCCAGCGGCTTAGCTCAGGGCGTGAACACTGAAGCTTTCTTT.

This chain joins TRBV4-1 and TRBJ2-7, with TRBD1 identical over 10 bases. The CDR3 extends over 16 amino acids. The V and J ends lost 2 bases and 3 bases, in that order; junction bases with no gene match: 7. Germline CDR1 and CDR2: MGHRA and YSYEKL. Here the CDR3 DNA reads TGCGCCAGCAGCCAACCCCGGGACAGGGGCCTCTACGAGCAGTACTTC. It codes for CASSQPRDRGLYEQYF.

V and J are TRBV7-9 and TRBJ2-2; D possibly corresponds to TRBD2 (5 bases). The V gene lost 2 bases and the J gene lost 7 bases, with 14 bases spanning the gap. The germline V gene encodes CDR1 SEHNR and CDR2 FQNEAQ (reference sequence). CDR3 size: 15 residues. CDR3 nucleotide sequence: TGTGCCAGCAGCTTAACGTCTAGCTTTGGCGGGGAGCTGTTTTTT. It translates to CASSLTSSFGGELFF.

V is TRBV6-5 and J is TRBJ2-5; maybe TRBD1 (5 bases). V gave up 3 bases and J gave up 3 bases, with 11 bases separating them. The CDR3 runs to 14 residues. Germline CDR1 MNHEY, CDR2 SVGAGI. CDR3 protein: CASSYTGREETQYF. CDR3 in DNA: TGTGCCAGCAGTTATACAGGAAGAGAAGAGACCCAGTACTTC.

The chain carries TRBV27 and TRBJ1-2, with TRBD1 as a possible D gene (6 bases). Trimming removed 8 bases from V and 7 bases from J, with 23 bases in between. This CDR3 has 15 amino acids. Germline CDR1 reads MNHEY; CDR2 reads SMNVEV (reference sequence). This chain's CDR3 is CASPPGRQDRCGYTF. DNA of the CDR3: TGTGCCAGCCCCCCGGGGCGACAGGATCGATGTGGCTACACCTTC.

This clone was observed a few times. This sequence joins TRBV6-1 and TRBJ2-2; 12 bases map to TRBD2. J lost 6 bases, V lost 4 bases, and 3 bases had no gene match. The CDR3 totals 15 residues. From germline, CDR1 is MNHNS and CDR2 SASEGT. Written as DNA, the CDR3 is TGTGCCAGCAGTGGACTAGCGGGAGAGGCCGGGGAGCTGTTTTTT. Translating it yields CASSGLAGEAGELFF.

The chain uses TRBV5-5 and TRBJ1-2; D gene ambiguous. Between the trimmed V and J ends, which lost 1 base and 9 bases, there was a span of 7 bases. CDR1 is SGHKS and CDR2 is YYEKEE in the germline V gene (reference sequence). The CDR3 sequence is 11 residues long. The CDR3: CASSLYDSYTF. The CDR3 region has the DNA TGTGCCAGCAGCTTGTACGACAGCTACACCTTC.

The V call is TRBV7-6, the J call TRBJ2-2; D is possibly TRBD1 (5 bases). CDR1 SGHVS and CDR2 FNYEAQ come from the germline V gene. This CDR3 contains 14 residues. V lost 3 bases, J lost 9 bases, and 14 bases lay in between. CDR3 amino acids: CASSFGPRVRELFF. The CDR3 bases are TGTGCCAGCAGCTTCGGGCCCAGGGTCCGGGAGCTGTTTTTT.

CDR3 coding DNA: TGTGCTAGTGGTTTCCCTGGGACTAGCGGGGGGGGTTACGAGCAGTACTTC. Residues: CASGFPGTSGGGYEQYF. The rearrangement uses TRBV12-5 and TRBJ2-7; 16 bases map to TRBD2. CDR3 length: 17 residues. Losses at the gene ends were 3 bases for V and 4 bases for J; bases not matched to a gene: 6. Germline V gives CDR1 LGHNT, CDR2 FRNRAP.

V and J are TRBV7-9 and TRBJ2-7; TRBD1 matches 7 bases. Trimming cost V 5 bases and J 6 bases; bases outside gene matches: 13. Germline V gene lookup returns CDR1 SEHNR and CDR2 FQNEAQ (reference sequence). There are 15 residues in the CDR3. The CDR3 here is CASSLGVTGNREQYF. CDR3 bases: TGTGCCAGCAGCCTCGGGGTGACAGGGAATCGCGAGCAGTACTTC.

This sequence joins TRBV7-3 and TRBJ2-3; D is uncertain. The CDR3 runs to 13 residues. V dropped 2 bases and J dropped 4 bases, with 7 bases sitting between them. Looked up from germline, CDR1 is SGHTA and CDR2 is FQGTGA. CDR3 protein: CASSLSTADTQYF. The CDR3 DNA follows: TGTGCCAGCAGCTTATCGACTGCAGATACGCAGTATTTT.

The chain uses TRBV6-6 and TRBJ1-5, with D maybe TRBD1 (5 bases). The V gene lost 6 bases and the J gene lost 0 bases, with 15 bases spanning the gap. Germline CDR1 and CDR2: MNHNY and SVGAGI (reference sequence). This CDR3 comprises 16 residues. The CDR3 coding sequence is TGTGCCAGCAGCCCCTGGGGAGGGGTTAGCAATCAGCCCCAGCATTTT. Translation: CASSPWGGVSNQPQHF.

This clone has a handful of counts. The V call is TRBV15, the J call TRBJ2-1; D may be TRBD1 (6 bases). The CDR3 is 11 residues long. The V and J ends lost 6 bases and 7 bases respectively, with 7 bases between them. The V gene's germline CDR1 is LNHNV and CDR2 YYDKDF (reference sequence). CDR3 nucleotides: TGTGCCACCAGTAGGGGGAATGAGCAGTTCTTC. Protein: CATSRGNEQFF.

This clone is deemed medium-sized. This chain joins TRBV25-1 and TRBJ1-4; 11 bases match TRBD1. Germline V gene lookup returns CDR1 MGHDK and CDR2 SYGVNS. There are 15 residues in the CDR3. V lost 3 bases and J lost 6; bases outside the gene matches: 3. The CDR3 is CASSEDRGRYEKLFF. The CDR3 region has the DNA TGTGCCAGCAGTGAGGACAGGGGGCGGTATGAAAAACTGTTTTTT.

The chain couples TRBV5-1 to TRBJ2-2, with TRBD2 matching over 8 bases. The V gene's germline CDR1 is SGHRS and CDR2 YFSETQ. This CDR3 has 14 residues. Unmatched junction bases numbered 2, after V lost 7 bases and J lost 0 bases. CDR3 nucleotide sequence: TGCGCCAGCGCGGGAGGCTCGAACACCGGGGAGCTGTTTTTT. Protein: CASAGGSNTGELFF.

V is TRBV11-2 and J is TRBJ1-1; D not resolved. V was clipped by 8 bases and J by 0 bases, with 19 bases between them. The CDR3 consists of 16 residues. Germline CDR1 SGHAT, CDR2 FQNNGV. The CDR3 spells CASPGGMGAMNTEAFF. CDR3 nucleotide sequence: TGTGCCAGCCCCGGAGGCATGGGCGCCATGAACACTGAAGCTTTCTTT.

In the case of this clone: Other DNA sequences from this sample encode an identical CDR3 as well. V usage is TRBV6-6 and J usage is TRBJ2-5, with D hard to call. V was clipped by 4 bases and J by 5 bases, with 11 bases between them. CDR3 length: 13 residues. Germline V lookup: CDR1 MNHNY, CDR2 SVGAGI (reference sequence). In DNA form, the CDR3 reads TGTGCCAGCAGTTTACCGCCCCGGGAGACCCAGTACTTC. It codes for CASSLPPRETQYF.

The chain carries TRBV30 and TRBJ1-2; tentative D call: TRBD1 (5 bases). The CDR3 extends over 11 amino acids. Trimming shortened V by 5 bases and J by 8 bases, and 12 bases separated the two germline ends. Per the germline V gene, CDR1 is GTSNPN and CDR2 is SVGIG (reference sequence). CDR3 sequence reads: CAWAVPGGYTF. The CDR3 DNA follows: TGTGCCTGGGCAGTCCCAGGGGGCTACACCTTC.

This rearrangement joins TRBV5-8 to TRBJ1-1; the D gene is possibly TRBD1 (5 bases). Germline V CDR1 and CDR2: SGHTS, YDEGEE. This CDR3 is 15 amino acids long. Trimming pared 4 bases from V and 0 bases from J, leaving 13 bases between. CDR3 residues: CASSLPGTMNTEAFF. The CDR3 DNA reads TGTGCCAGCAGCCTTCCCGGGACTATGAACACTGAAGCTTTCTTT. Together with reference TRBV5-8 and TRBJ1-1, the CDR3 gives the full variable domain: EAGVTQSPTHLIKTRGQQATLRCSPISGHTSVYWYQQALGLGLQFLLWYDEGEERNRGNFPPRFSGRQFPNYSSELNVNALELEDSALYLCASSLPGTMNTEAFFGQGTRLTVV.

The chain has TRBV18 and TRBJ2-7; D is possibly TRBD1 (6 bases). Germline assignment: CDR1 KGHSH and CDR2 LQKENI. The CDR3 totals 14 residues. Trimming removed 4 bases at V and 2 bases at J, with 12 bases between. The CDR3 DNA sequence: TGTGCCAGCTCACAAGGACAGTCTACCTACGAGCAGTACTTC. This translates into CASSQGQSTYEQYF.

This clone turned up a few times. The chain carries TRBV7-8 and TRBJ2-4; unclear D gene. Trimming removed 2 bases at V and 1 base at J, with 9 bases between. The CDR3 length is 15 residues. Germline V gene sequence: CDR1 SGHVS, CDR2 FQNEAQ. The CDR3 region is CASSLSPGAKNIQYF. CDR3 nucleotides: TGTGCCAGCAGCTTAAGTCCCGGGGCCAAAAACATTCAGTACTTC.

This clone was seen more than once but under ten times. This rearrangement joins TRBV5-5 to TRBJ1-2; D perhaps matches TRBD1 (6 bases). The CDR3 covers 15 residues. Between the trimmed V and J ends, which lost 4 bases and 2 bases, there was a span of 15 bases. Germline V gene sequence: CDR1 SGHKS, CDR2 YYEKEE (reference sequence). The CDR3 DNA sequence: TGTGCCAGCAGCCGGAACAGGGATCCGAACTATGGCTACACCTTC. The encoded protein is CASSRNRDPNYGYTF.

The V gene is TRBV7-9, the J gene TRBJ2-7; the D gene is possibly TRBD1 (6 bases). Trimming pared 1 base from V and 2 bases from J, leaving 6 bases between. Germline CDR1 and CDR2: SEHNR and FQNEAQ (reference sequence). This CDR3 contains 13 residues. CDR3 residues: CASSLDRAYEQYF. The CDR3 DNA reads TGTGCCAGCAGCTTAGACAGGGCCTACGAGCAGTACTTC.

The chain employs TRBV5-1 and TRBJ2-7; TRBD1 aligns across 7 bases. The CDR3 is 14 amino acids. Germline V gene sequence: CDR1 SGHRS, CDR2 YFSETQ. J gave up 6 bases and V 4 bases, and 10 bases lay outside the gene matches. Here the CDR3 reads CASSHDRDSLEQYF. In DNA form, the CDR3 reads TGCGCCAGCAGCCATGACAGGGATTCGCTCGAGCAGTACTTC.

This clone came up once. The rearrangement joins TRBV29-1 to TRBJ1-1; TRBD1 agrees at 11 bases. Germline CDR1 reads SQVTM; CDR2 reads ANQGSEA. The ends lost 5 bases at V and 5 bases at J; junction bases unmatched: 7. This CDR3 contains 14 residues. The DNA for the CDR3 is TGCAGCGTTAGGACAGGGGGCCGGAGGACTGAAGCTTTCTTT. Its translation: CSVRTGGRRTEAFF.